This TCR beta chain came from a study of blood T cells in healthy people across ages. The CDR3 is 15 residues long. V lost 3 bases and J 5 bases, leaving 14 bases between the germline ends. Per germline, CDR1 KGHSH and CDR2 LQKENI. Healthy Caucasians from Russia aged 6 to 90 served as donors. Whenever a sample was processed, at least 6 million PBMCs were isolated. Sample-barcoded 5' priming and a J-beta primer mix drove a second PCR of about 6 to 11 cycles. TCRdb redid the calling of the 5' RACE reads with MiXCR, one entry per CDR3 protein. The sample lists about 640,000 distinct CDR3 sequences, roughly three fifths occurring once.

This chain links TRBV18 with TRBJ1-5, with a possible D match to TRBD1 (6 bases). The receptor was derived from a man aged 60 to 69 in good health. The sample taken for sequencing was blood. The CDR3 sequence: CASSPTGWGDQPQHF. CDR3 sequence (DNA): TGTGCCAGCTCACCTACAGGGTGGGGTGATCAGCCCCAGCATTTT.